This entry features one T cell receptor (beta chain) sequence. The antigen remains unidentified. The CDR3 loop spans 14 amino acids. Germline CDR1 and CDR2: SNHLY and FYNNEI. Trimming removed 7 bases from V and 2 bases from J, with 14 bases in between. Primers used in a second PCR of about 6 to 12 cycles were a sample-barcoded 5' primer and a J-beta primer mix. The authors tagged each cDNA molecule using a template-switch adaptor with 12 random nucleotides. TCRdb reprocessed the 5' RACE reads with MiXCR, giving one entry per CDR3 protein. The data show approximately 940,000 distinct CDR3 sequences, around 49% seen once. This sample was taken from a study of blood T cells in healthy people across ages. Study findings and constraints: Unsorted PBMCs prevented conclusive naive versus antigen-experienced comparison.

This sequence joins TRBV2 and TRBJ1-2; the D gene is possibly TRBD1 (5 bases). Material for sequencing was blood. This clonotype was obtained from a young man in good health. CDR3 protein: CASNVRGANYGYTF. The CDR3 DNA is TGTGCCAGCAACGTTAGAGGGGCCAACTATGGCTACACCTTC.